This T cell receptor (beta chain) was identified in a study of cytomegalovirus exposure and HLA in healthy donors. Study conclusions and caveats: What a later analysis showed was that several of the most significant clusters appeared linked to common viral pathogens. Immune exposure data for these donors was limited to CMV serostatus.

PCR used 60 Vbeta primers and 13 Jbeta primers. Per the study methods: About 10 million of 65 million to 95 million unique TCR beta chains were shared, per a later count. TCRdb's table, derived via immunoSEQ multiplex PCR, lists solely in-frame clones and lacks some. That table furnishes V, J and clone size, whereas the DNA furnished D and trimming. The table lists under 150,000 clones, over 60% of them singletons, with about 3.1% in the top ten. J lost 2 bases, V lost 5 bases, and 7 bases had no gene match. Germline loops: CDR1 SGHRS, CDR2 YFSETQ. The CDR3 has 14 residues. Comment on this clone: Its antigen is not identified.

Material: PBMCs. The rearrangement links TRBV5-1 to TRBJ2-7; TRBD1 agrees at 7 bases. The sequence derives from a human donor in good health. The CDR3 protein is CASRHYRGPYEQYF. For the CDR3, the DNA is TGCGCCAGCAGACACTACAGGGGTCCCTACGAGCAGTACTTC. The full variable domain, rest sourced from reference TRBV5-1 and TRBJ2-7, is KAGVTQTPRYLIKTRGQQVTLSCSPISGHRSVSWYQQTPGQGLQFLFEYFSETQRNKGNFPGRFSGRQFSNSRSEMNVSTLELGDSALYLCASRHYRGPYEQYFGPGTRLTVT.